This T cell receptor beta chain was sequenced in a study of blood T cell repertoires in COVID-19. The wider study: Sample material is recorded as cDNA or gDNA derived from T cells, B-cell-depleted T cells, or PBMCs.

Source study methods: By means of reference gene primer amplification, nucleated cell counts were estimated. Generated by immunoSEQ multiplex PCR, the TCRdb table keeps only in-frame clones and is missing some. V and J calls and clone size are as listed in that table; D and trimming were resolved from the DNA. The sample has approximately 300,000 clones, roughly 85% seen once; the top ten hold 1.5% to 2%. Participant reports of clinical history set cohort assignment. Before they entered the study, exposed participants had met a COVID-19 case within 2 weeks. The sequencing sample was made of PBMCs or T cells enriched from blood (not recorded which). This clonotype was obtained from a woman between 25 and 40 years old who had been exposed to COVID-19.

The CDR3 bases are TGCAGTGCTGCAACCGTCGGGACCCAGTACTTC. It encodes CSAATVGTQYF. V is TRBV20-1 and J is TRBJ2-5; no definite D call. The CDR3 is 11 residues long. Trimming cost V 5 bases and J 7 bases, with 11 bases left between them. Germline-derived CDR1 and CDR2 are DFQATT and SNEGSKA (reference sequence).